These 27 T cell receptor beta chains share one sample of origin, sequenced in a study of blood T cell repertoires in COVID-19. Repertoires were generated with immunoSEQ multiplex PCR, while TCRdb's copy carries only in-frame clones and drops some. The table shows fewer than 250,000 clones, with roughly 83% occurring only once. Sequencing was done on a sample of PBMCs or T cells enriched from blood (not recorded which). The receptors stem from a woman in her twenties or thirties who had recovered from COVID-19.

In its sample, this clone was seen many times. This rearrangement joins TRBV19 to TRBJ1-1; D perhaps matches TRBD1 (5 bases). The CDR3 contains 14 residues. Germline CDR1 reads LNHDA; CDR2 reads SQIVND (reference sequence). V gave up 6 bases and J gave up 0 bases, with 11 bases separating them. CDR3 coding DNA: TGTGCCAGTAGCAAGGCAGGGATGAACACTGAAGCTTTCTTT. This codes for CASSKAGMNTEAFF. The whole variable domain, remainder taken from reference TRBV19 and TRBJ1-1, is DGGITQSPKYLFRKEGQNVTLSCEQNLNHDAMYWYRQDPGQGLRLIYYSQIVNDFQKGDIAEGYSVSREKKESFPLTVTSAQKNPTAFYLCASSKAGMNTEAFFGQGTRLTVV.

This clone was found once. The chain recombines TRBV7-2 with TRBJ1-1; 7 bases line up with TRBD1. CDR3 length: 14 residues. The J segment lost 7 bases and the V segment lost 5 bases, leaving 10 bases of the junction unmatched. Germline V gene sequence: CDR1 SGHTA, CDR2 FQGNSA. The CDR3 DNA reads TGTGCCAGCAGCAAGAGGACAGGCTCGGGTGAAGCTTTCTTT. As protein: CASSKRTGSGEAFF.

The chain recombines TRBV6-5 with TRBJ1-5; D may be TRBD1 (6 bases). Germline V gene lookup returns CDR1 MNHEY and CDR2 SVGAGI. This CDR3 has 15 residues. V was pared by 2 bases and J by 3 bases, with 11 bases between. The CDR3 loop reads CASSYQTGDNQPQHF. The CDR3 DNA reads TGTGCCAGCAGTTACCAGACAGGAGACAATCAGCCCCAGCATTTT.

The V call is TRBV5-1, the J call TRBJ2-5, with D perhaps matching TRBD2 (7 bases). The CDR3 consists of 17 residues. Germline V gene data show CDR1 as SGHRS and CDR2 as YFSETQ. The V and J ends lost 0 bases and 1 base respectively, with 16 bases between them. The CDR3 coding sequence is TGCGCCAGCAGCTTGGCCGGGGGGCCAGGAGTCCAAGAGACCCAGTACTTC. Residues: CASSLAGGPGVQETQYF.

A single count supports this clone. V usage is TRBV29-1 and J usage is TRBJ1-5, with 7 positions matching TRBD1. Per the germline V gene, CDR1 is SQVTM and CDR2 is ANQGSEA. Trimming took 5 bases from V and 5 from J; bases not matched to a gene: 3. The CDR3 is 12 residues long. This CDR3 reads CSVRQGDQPQHF. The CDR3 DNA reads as TGCAGCGTTCGACAGGGAGATCAGCCCCAGCATTTT.

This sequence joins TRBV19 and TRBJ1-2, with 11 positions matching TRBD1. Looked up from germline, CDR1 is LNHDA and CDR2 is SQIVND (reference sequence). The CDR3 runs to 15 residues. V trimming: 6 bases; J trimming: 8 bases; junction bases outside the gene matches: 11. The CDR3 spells CASRTRTGGVRGYTF. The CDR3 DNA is TGTGCCAGTAGGACTCGGACAGGGGGCGTAAGGGGCTACACCTTC.

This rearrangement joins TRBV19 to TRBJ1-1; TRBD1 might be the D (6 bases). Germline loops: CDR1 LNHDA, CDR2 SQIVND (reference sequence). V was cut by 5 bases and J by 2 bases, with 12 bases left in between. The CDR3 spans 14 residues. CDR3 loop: CASSARTVNTEAFF. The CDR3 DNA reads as TGTGCCAGTAGTGCCCGGACAGTAAACACTGAAGCTTTCTTT.

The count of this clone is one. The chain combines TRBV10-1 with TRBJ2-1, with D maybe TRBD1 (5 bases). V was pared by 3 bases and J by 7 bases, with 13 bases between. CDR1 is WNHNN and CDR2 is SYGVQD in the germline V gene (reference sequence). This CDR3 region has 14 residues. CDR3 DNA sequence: TGCGCCAGCAGTGACCCTAATCAGGGAAATGAGCAGTTCTTC. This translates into CASSDPNQGNEQFF.

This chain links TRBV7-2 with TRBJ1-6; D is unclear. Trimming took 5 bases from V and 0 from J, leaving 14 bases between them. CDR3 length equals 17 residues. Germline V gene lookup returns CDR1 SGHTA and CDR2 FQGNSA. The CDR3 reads CASSLVTSGSYNSPLHF. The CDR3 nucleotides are TGTGCCAGCAGCCTCGTCACTTCCGGCTCCTATAATTCACCCCTCCACTTT. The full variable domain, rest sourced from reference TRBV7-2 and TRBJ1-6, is GAGVSQSPSNKVTEKGKDVELRCDPISGHTALYWYRQSLGQGLEFLIYFQGNSAPDKSGLPSDRFSAERTGGSVSTLTIQRTQQEDSAVYLCASSLVTSGSYNSPLHFGNGTRLTVT.

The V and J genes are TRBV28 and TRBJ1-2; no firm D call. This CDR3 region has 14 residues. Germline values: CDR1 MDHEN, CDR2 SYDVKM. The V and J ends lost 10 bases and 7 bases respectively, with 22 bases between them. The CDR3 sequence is CATRIGSPYRGYTF. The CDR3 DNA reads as TGTGCCACCCGAATCGGGTCCCCTTATCGTGGCTACACCTTC.

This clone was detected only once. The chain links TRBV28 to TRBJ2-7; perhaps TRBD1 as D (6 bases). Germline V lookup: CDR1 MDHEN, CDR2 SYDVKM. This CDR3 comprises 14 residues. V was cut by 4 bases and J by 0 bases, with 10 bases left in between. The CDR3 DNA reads TGTGCCAGCAGTTCGACAGGAGGCTCCTACGAGCAGTACGTC. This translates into CASSSTGGSYEQYV.

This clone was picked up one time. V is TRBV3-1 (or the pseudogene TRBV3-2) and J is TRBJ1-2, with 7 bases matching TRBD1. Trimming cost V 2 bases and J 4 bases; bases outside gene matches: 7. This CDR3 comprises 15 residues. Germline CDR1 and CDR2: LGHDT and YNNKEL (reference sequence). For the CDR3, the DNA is TGTGCCAGCAGCCAAAGAGCAGGGGGAAGCTATGGCTACACCTTC. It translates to CASSQRAGGSYGYTF.

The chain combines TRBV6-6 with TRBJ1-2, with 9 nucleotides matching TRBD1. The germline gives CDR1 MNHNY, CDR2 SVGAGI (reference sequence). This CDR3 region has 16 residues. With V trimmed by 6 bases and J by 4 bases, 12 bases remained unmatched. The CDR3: CASSLGGQGRGYGYTF. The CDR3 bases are TGTGCCAGCAGCCTAGGGGGACAGGGTAGGGGCTATGGCTACACCTTC.

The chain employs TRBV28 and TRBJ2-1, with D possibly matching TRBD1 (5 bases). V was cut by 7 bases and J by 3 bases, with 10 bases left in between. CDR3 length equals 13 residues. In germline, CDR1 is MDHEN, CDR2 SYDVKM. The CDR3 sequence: CASIRGGYNEQFF. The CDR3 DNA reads TGTGCCAGCATTAGGGGCGGCTACAATGAGCAGTTCTTC.

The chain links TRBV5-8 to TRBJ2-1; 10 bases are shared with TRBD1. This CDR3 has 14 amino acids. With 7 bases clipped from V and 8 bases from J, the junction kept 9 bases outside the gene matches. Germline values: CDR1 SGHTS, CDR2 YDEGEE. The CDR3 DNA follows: TGTGCCAGCGGGGACAGGGGTTATACGGATGAGCAGTTCTTC. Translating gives CASGDRGYTDEQFF.

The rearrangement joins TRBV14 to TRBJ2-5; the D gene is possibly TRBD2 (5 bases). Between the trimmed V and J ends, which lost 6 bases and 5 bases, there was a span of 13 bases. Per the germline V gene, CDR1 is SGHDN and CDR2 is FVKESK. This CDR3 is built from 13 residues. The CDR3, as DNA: TGTGCCAGCAGTCGCGGCGGGTGGGAGACCCAGTACTTC. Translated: CASSRGGWETQYF. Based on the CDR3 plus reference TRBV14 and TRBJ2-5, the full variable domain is EAGVTQFPSHSVIEKGQTVTLRCDPISGHDNLYWYRRVMGKEIKFLLHFVKESKQDESGMPNNRFLAERTGGTYSTLKVQPAELEDSGVYFCASSRGGWETQYFGPGTRLLVL.

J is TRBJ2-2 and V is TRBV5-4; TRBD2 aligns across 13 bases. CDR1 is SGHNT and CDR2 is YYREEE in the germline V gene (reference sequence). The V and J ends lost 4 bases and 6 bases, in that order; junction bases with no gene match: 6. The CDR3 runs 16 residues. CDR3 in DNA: TGTGCCAGCAGCCAACTAGCGGGGGGGCTGGCCGGGGAGCTGTTTTTT. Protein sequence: CASSQLAGGLAGELFF.

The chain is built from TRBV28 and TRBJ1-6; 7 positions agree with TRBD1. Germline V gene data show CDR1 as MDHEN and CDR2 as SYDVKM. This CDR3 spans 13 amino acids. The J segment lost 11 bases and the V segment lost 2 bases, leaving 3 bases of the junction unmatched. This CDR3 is CASSLTGVAPLHF. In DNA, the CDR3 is TGTGCCAGCAGTTTAACAGGGGTGGCACCCCTCCACTTT.

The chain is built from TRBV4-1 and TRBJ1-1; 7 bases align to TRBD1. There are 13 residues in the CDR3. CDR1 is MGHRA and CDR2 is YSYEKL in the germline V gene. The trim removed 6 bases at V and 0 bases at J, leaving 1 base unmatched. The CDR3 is CASSGTVNTEAFF. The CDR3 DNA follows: TGCGCCAGCAGTGGGACAGTGAACACTGAAGCTTTCTTT.

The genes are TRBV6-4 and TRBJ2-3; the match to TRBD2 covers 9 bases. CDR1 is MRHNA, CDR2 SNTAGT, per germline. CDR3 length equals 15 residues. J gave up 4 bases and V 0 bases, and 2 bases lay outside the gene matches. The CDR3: CASSDSAGGPDTQYF. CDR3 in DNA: TGTGCCAGCAGTGACTCCGCGGGAGGGCCAGATACGCAGTATTTT.

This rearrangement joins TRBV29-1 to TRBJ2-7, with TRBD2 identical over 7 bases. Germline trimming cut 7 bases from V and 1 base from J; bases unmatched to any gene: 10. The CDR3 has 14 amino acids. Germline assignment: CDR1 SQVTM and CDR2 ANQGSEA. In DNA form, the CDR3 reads TGCAGCGCCCCGGTCGGGGGAGGGTCCTACGAGCAGTACTTC. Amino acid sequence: CSAPVGGGSYEQYF.

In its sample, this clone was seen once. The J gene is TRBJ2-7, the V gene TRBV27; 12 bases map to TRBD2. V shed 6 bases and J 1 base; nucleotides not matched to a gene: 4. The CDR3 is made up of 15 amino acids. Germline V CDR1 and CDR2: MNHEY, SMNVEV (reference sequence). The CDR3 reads CASSLGLAGSYEQYF. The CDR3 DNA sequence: TGTGCCAGCAGCCTCGGACTAGCGGGGTCCTACGAGCAGTACTTC.

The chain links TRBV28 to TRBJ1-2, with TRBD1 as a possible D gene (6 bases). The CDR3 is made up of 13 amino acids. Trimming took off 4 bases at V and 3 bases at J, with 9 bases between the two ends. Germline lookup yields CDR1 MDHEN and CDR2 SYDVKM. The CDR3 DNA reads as TGTGCCAGCAGTTACAGGGTGGACTATGGCTACACCTTC. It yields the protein CASSYRVDYGYTF.

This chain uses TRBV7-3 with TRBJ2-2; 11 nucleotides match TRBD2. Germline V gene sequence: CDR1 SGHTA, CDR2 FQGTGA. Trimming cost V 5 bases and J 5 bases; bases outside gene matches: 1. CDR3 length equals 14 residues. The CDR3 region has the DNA TGTGCCAGCAGCAGGACTAGCGGGACCGGGGAGCTGTTTTTT. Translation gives CASSRTSGTGELFF.

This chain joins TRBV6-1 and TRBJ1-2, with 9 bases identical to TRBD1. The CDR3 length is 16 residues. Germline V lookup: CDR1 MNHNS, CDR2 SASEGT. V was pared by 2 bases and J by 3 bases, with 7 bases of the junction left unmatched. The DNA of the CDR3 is TGTGCCAGCAGTGAATCCATGACAGGGGGTCACTATGGCTACACCTTC. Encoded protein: CASSESMTGGHYGYTF.

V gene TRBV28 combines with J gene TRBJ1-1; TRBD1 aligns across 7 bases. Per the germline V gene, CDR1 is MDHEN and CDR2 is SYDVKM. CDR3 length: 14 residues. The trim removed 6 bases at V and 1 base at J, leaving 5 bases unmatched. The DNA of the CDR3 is TGTGCCAGCAGCAGACAGGGCCCGAACACTGAAGCTTTCTTT. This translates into CASSRQGPNTEAFF.

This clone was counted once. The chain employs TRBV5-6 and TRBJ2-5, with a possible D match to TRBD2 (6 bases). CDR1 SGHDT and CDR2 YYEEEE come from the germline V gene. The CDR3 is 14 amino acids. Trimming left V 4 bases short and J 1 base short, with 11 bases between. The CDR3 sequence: CASSRGLFQETQYF. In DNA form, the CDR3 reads TGTGCCAGCAGCCGGGGACTCTTCCAAGAGACCCAGTACTTC. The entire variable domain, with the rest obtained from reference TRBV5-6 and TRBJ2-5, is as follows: DAGVTQSPTHLIKTRGQQVTLRCSPKSGHDTVSWYQQALGQGPQFIFQYYEEEERQRGNFPDRFSGHQFPNYSSELNVNALLLGDSALYLCASSRGLFQETQYFGPGTRLLVL.